This TCR beta chain emerged from a study of cytomegalovirus exposure and HLA in healthy donors. PCR used 60 Vbeta primers and 13 Jbeta primers. The method was immunoSEQ multiplex PCR; TCRdb's version includes in-frame clones alone and lacks a portion of them. The sample carries roughly 140,000 clones, 76% recorded once. Notes on the study in general: The majority of TCR sequences were rare, yet some public TCRs appeared in many donors.

With regard to this clone: What it recognizes is unknown.

Germline V gene data show CDR1 as LNHDA and CDR2 as SQIVND (reference sequence). The junction had 8 bases not matched to a gene; V was cut back by 5 bases and J by 3 bases. This CDR3 comprises 16 residues. The chain couples TRBV19 to TRBJ2-1; 9 bases line up with TRBD1. Sequenced input: PBMCs. This TCR derives from a middle-aged woman in good health and CMV-seronegative. The CDR3 sequence is CASSAGTGSYYNEQFF. CDR3 coding DNA: TGTGCCAGTAGTGCCGGGACAGGGTCCTACTACAATGAGCAGTTCTTC.